This T cell receptor (beta chain) is from a study of cytomegalovirus exposure and HLA in healthy donors. The PCR was carried out with 60 Vbeta primers and 13 Jbeta primers. The assay was immunoSEQ multiplex PCR, and TCRdb's table has in-frame clones only and misses some. The sample carries roughly 45,000 clones, roughly 51% recorded once. Germline CDR1 reads GTSNPN; CDR2 reads SVGIG (reference sequence). V was pared by 2 bases and J by 6 bases, with 14 bases between. CDR3 length: 14 amino acids. To note about this clone: Its specificity is unknown.

Study-level points and caveats: The presence/absence work took it that sequencing depth was about the same across donors.

Source material: PBMCs. The sequence came from a man between 60 and 70 years old in good health and CMV-seronegative. The chain is built from TRBV30 and TRBJ1-5; the D gene is possibly TRBD1 (6 bases). The CDR3 sequence: CAWSRTVAGQPQHF. CDR3 DNA sequence: TGTGCCTGGAGTCGGACAGTTGCTGGTCAGCCCCAGCATTTT.